The TCR beta chain under discussion was sequenced for a study of shared clonotypes between healthy human individuals (dated by TCRdb to 2020 to 2022). A note on the overall study: Two women and three men aged 18 to 49 years were included in the cohort. Per donor, three plates each were used for CD4 naive and CD4 memory, two for CD8 naive, and one for CD8 memory. The study deeply sequenced blood TCR repertoires of about 5 healthy adults to estimate repertoire size and the extent of clonotype sharing between individuals. Libraries were prepared and TCR repertoires were sequenced by different laboratories using diverse techniques, in order to increase sequencing depth and limit assay-specific biases. Per donor, leukapheresis produced somewhere between about 0.85 and 10 billion PBMCs. What the study reported, not specific to this receptor: Even with the large sequencing depth, rarefaction of the sorted-subset datasets indicated that sequencing was incomplete. Pairwise subsampling led to the expectation that sequencing depth would affect the degree of clonotype sharing among donors. Sampling was restricted to blood, and TCR repertoires in tissue are likely to differ from TCR repertoires in blood. Clonotypes shared by all four sorted-subset donors showed higher generation probabilities than non-shared clonotypes. About 4.5% of naive CD4, 3.5% of naive CD8, 2.3% of memory CD4, and about 0.4% of memory CD8 clonotypes were shared across several donors. The small number of donors limited the genetic and exposure-history diversity represented. Larger estimated clonotype richness was generally found for naive subsets than for memory subsets.

Via the germline V gene (reference sequence), CDR1 is LNHNV and CDR2 YYDKDF. V has 0 bases trimmed and J has 3 bases trimmed; junction bases matching no gene number 8. The CDR3 goes from the cysteine to the phenylalanine over 17 residues. Of the read, only the CDR3 DNA is kept; its 51 bases are in frame from base 1. The donors were healthy, HIV-negative adults with no recently reported acute infections or vaccinations. Every donor was a Caucasian adult living in Nashville, Tennessee, USA. Magnetic negative selection was used to enrich CD4+ T cells, after which naive cells were positively selected on CD45RA and the negative fraction became the memory subset. Blood was collected by leukapheresis, and PBMCs were isolated by Ficoll-Histopaque density gradient centrifugation and then cryopreserved in liquid nitrogen vapor phase. Purity and quantity of every magnetically sorted T cell population were checked by analytical flow cytometry. Each sorted fraction had its genomic DNA isolated and then quantified by UV absorbance on a Nanodrop 2000c.

Using the deep immunoSEQ assay, multiplex PCR amplified TCR CDR3 regions from genomic DNA. Genomic DNA extracted from each cell subset was distributed evenly over all wells of several immunoSEQ 96-well plates, and each plate served as one replicate. Each replicate PCR for sorted subsets received approximately 200 ng genomic DNA, equal to roughly 30,000 T cell genomes. Purified libraries were measured with a Qubit 3.0 fluorometer, size-checked on a Bioanalyzer 2100, and measured again with the KAPA Library Quantification kit. Every immunoSEQ 96-well plate was sequenced on a separate single-read 150-cycle Illumina NextSeq 550 flow cell. In the paper's pipeline: The immunoSEQ output contained only junctional sequences without quality scores, so filtering could not match that applied to full-length reads. To assign V/J genes and CDR3, sequences were annotated using PyIR, a Python wrapper for IgBLAST v1.9, with IMGT germline references. Reads were filtered out if the reads had weak V/J assignments (E-value above 1e-6), no CDR3, stop codons, out-of-frame junctions, or ambiguous translated residues. V3J clonotypes were defined as sequences sharing the same inferred V gene, J gene, and CDR3 amino acid sequence. Percentage overlap between repertoires was computed as shared unique clonotypes divided by the size of the smaller repertoire. Three approaches were used to assess repertoire richness: RTK rarefaction, the Chao1 estimator, and Recon v2.1 estimates of unobserved clonotypes. OLGA was used to compute generation probabilities for all TCRbeta clonotypes that the gDNA method yielded from a handful of donors. This immuneACCESS table, as held by TCRdb, lists in-frame sequences with V and J called but not all clones. Of the missing ones, under half trace to an unresolved V gene in checked studies; the others have no known cause. V and J calls and clone size are given by that table; D and trimming were obtained from the DNA. The sample table records approximately 940,000 clones; around 80% of these occur just once. The ten biggest clones cover roughly 1.5% of the sample.

Turning to this clone: The antigen it binds to is not known. One base away there is no much larger clone; base qualities are not given.

The source of this sequence is a man younger than 35 in good health. Sequencing was performed on memory CD4+ T cells sorted from blood. In the paper's terms, the cell subset or site label means: CD45RA-negative fraction. This chain joins TRBV15 to TRBJ1-5; the junction holds 7 bases that match TRBD1. The CDR3 corresponds to CATSRDRGGPNNQPQHF. The nucleotide sequence is given as TGTGCCACCAGCAGAGATCGAGGGGGCCCTAACAATCAGCCCCAGCATTTT. With the portions outside the CDR3 filled from the reference TRBV15 and TRBJ1-5 genes, the complete variable region becomes DAMVIQNPRYQVTQFGKPVTLSCSQTLNHNVMYWYQQKSSQAPKLLFHYYDKDFNNEADTPDNFQSRRPNTSFCFLDIRSPGLGDTAMYLCATSRDRGGPNNQPQHFGDGTRLSIL.